This T cell receptor beta chain is from a study of blood T cell repertoires in COVID-19. Study in general: T cells, B-cell-depleted T cells, or PBMCs provided the cDNA or gDNA that served as material.

How the authors handled the data: Reference gene primer amplification yielded estimated nucleated cell counts. The assay was immunoSEQ multiplex PCR, and TCRdb's table has in-frame clones only and misses some. V and J calls and clone size are given by that table; D and trimming were obtained from the DNA. The data contain around 160,000 clones, roughly 84% of them seen just once; the ten biggest clones take up almost 6%. Germline CDR1 is SEHNR and CDR2 is FQNEAQ (reference sequence). The CDR3 loop spans 17 amino acids. The V gene end was trimmed by 5 bases and the J gene end by 2 bases; junction bases not matched to a gene: 9. Participants' own reports of clinical history determined their cohort assignment. It was within 2 weeks before study entry that exposed participants met a COVID-19 case.

The sequencing input was PBMCs or T cells enriched from blood (not recorded which). The chain employs TRBV7-9 and TRBJ2-6; TRBD1 matches 7 bases. The origin of this receptor is a woman aged 45-65 years who had been exposed to COVID-19. The CDR3 DNA follows: TGTGCCAGCAGCCCCCTCCCGACAGGGCCTGGGGCCAACGTCCTGACTTTC. Its translation is CASSPLPTGPGANVLTF.